This T cell receptor (beta chain) is from a study of tumor-infiltrating lymphocytes in primary liver carcinoma. TCR beta cDNA came from approximately 540 ng total RNA, primed with a constant-region primer. ARM-PCR, slightly modified, supplied the TCR beta libraries through three nested multiplex PCR rounds. The first two PCR rounds used TRBV1-TRBV30 primers with a Cbeta primer, roughly 10 cycles each. TCRdb recomputed calls from the multiplex PCR reads with MiXCR, one row per CDR3 protein. Counted here are 55,000 to 65,000 distinct CDR3 sequences, 70% to 85% occurring once; the ten biggest clones make up around 57%. Germline V gene sequence: CDR1 KGHDR, CDR2 SFDVKD. The length of the CDR3 is 14 residues. V gave up 0 bases and J gave up 9 bases, with 14 bases separating them. The study co-extracted DNA and RNA from approximately 20-30 mg of unsorted bulk tissue. This clonotype was picked up many times.

This TCR was recovered from a man aged 35 to 55 with primary liver carcinoma and hepatitis B virus infection. This chain joins TRBV24-1 and TRBJ2-7, with unresolved D. Sequencing input: liver tumor tissue from sampling region 2. Subset reported: tumor region T2, inferior pole. As DNA, the CDR3 is TGTGCCACCAGTGATTTGACGACCTGGGCCGGGCAGTACTTC. This encodes CATSDLTTWAGQYF.